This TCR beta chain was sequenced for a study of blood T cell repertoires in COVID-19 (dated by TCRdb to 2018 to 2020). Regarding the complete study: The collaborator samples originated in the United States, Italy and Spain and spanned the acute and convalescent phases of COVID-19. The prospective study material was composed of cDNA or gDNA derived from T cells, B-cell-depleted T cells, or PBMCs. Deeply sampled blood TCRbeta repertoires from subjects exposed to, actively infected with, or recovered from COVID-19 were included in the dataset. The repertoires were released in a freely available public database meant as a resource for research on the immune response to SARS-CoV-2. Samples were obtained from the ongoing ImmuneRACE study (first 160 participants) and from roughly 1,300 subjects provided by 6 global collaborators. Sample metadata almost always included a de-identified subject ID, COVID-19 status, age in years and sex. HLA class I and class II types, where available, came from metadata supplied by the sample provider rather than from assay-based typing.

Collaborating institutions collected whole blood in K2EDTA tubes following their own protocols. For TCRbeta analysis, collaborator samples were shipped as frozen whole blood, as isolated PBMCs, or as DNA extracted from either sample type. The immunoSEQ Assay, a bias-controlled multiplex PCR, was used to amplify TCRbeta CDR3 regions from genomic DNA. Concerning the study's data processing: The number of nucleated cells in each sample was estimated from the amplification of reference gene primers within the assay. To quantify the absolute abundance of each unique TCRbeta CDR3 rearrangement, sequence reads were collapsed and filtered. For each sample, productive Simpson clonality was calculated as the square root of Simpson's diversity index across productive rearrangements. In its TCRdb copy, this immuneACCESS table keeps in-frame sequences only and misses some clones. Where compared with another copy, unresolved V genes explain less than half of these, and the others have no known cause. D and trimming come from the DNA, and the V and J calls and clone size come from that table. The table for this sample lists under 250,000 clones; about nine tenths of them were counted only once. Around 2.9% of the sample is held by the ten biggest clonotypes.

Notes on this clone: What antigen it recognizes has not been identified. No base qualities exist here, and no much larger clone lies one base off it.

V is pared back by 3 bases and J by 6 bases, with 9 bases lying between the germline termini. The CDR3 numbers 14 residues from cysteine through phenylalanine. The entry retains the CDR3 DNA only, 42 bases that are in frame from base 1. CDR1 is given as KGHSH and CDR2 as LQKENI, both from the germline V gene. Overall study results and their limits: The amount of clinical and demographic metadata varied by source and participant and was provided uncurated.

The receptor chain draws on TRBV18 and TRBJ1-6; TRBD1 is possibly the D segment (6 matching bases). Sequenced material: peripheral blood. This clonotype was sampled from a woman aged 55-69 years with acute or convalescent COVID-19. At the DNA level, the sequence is TGTGCCAGCTCACCGACAGGTTTTAATTCACCCCTCCACTTT. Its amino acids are CASSPTGFNSPLHF. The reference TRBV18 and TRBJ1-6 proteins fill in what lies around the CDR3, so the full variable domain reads NAGVMQNPRHLVRRRGQEARLRCSPMKGHSHVYWYRQLPEEGLKFMVYLQKENIIDESGMPKERFSAEFPKEGPSILRIQQVVRGDSAAYFCASSPTGFNSPLHFGNGTRLTVT.